This TCR beta chain was retrieved from a study of blood T cell repertoires in COVID-19. The authors' processing: Reference gene primer amplification gave nucleated cell count estimates. Method: immunoSEQ multiplex PCR; TCRdb's copy keeps in-frame clones and lacks some. V and J calls and clone size follow that table, whereas D and trimming were derived from the DNA. This repertoire shows approximately 250,000 clones, about 87% found once; its top ten account for about 4%. V shed 8 bases, J shed 3 bases, and the junction held 6 bases outside the gene matches. Germline lookup yields CDR1 MNHEY and CDR2 SMNVEV (reference sequence). CDR3 size: 13 residues.

Sequenced: PBMCs or T cells enriched from blood (not recorded which). The receptor was derived from a woman in her twenties or thirties with acute COVID-19. This rearrangement joins TRBV27 to TRBJ2-7; 8 bases are shared with TRBD2. CDR3 sequence: CASRGGANYEQYF. CDR3 bases: TGTGCCAGCCGGGGGGGGGCGAACTACGAGCAGTACTTC.